Listed here is a single TCR beta chain. Authors' data handling: Amplification of reference gene primers provided the estimated nucleated cell counts. Sequenced by immunoSEQ multiplex PCR; TCRdb stores in-frame clones only, minus some. Clone size and V and J calls were adopted from that table, with D and trimming inferred from the DNA. The data contain approximately 430,000 clones, 70% to 90% of them seen just once; the ten biggest clones take up 1.4%. This record belongs to a study of blood T cell repertoires in COVID-19. On the study more broadly: The United States, Italy and Spain supplied acute and convalescent COVID-19 samples.

The germline gives CDR1 MNHEY, CDR2 SVGAGI. Trimming at V came to 5 bases and at J to 5 bases, leaving 5 bases not matched to a gene. This CDR3 has 13 amino acids. The genes are TRBV6-5 and TRBJ1-2; 7 positions agree with TRBD1. Sequencing used peripheral blood. This receptor was taken from a woman aged 25 to 39 with active or convalescent COVID-19. The CDR3 DNA reads as TGTGCCAGCAGTCTCGACAGGGAATATGGCTACACCTTC. Translation gives CASSLDREYGYTF.